The present T cell receptor beta chain was sequenced within a study of technical replicates of blood from four donors. This CDR3 region has 12 residues. V lost 1 base to trimming and J lost 7 bases, with 8 bases between them. Germline V gene sequence: CDR1 SGHDN, CDR2 FVKESK. Data came from immunoSEQ multiplex PCR; TCRdb stores just in-frame clones and leaves some out. The table has more than 65,000 clones, about 94% seen once. The sequence derives from a human donor in good health. Input material: T cells isolated from PBMCs. This sequence joins TRBV14 and TRBJ2-7; possible D gene TRBD1, 5 bases. The CDR3 DNA reads TGTGCCAGCAGCCAAGCAGGGTGGGAGCAGTACTTC. Protein: CASSQAGWEQYF.